The present entry profiles one T cell receptor beta chain with its context. This entry is derived from a study of control samples from healthy donors and cancer patients. This CDR3 region has 17 residues. CDR1 KGHSH and CDR2 LQKENI come from the germline V gene. Trimming removed 3 bases from V and 0 bases from J, with 15 bases in between. Produced via immunoSEQ multiplex PCR; TCRdb's table is partial and in-frame only. The repertoire holds some 79,000 clones, with 90% to 95% as singletons. The TCR was taken from a woman in her 40s with lung cancer. The sequencing sample was made of PBMCs. The chain joins TRBV18 to TRBJ1-3; D gene unclear. CDR3 coding DNA: TGTGCCAGCTCACCTTCTCGCGGGGTCGCCTCTGGAAACACCATATATTTT. It translates to CASSPSRGVASGNTIYF.